The rows below give T cell receptor beta chains drawn from one sample of a study of response to subunit inactivated influenza vaccine. TCRdb used MiXCR to reprocess the RT-PCR reads, holding one entry per CDR3 protein. The sample has approximately 700,000 distinct CDR3 sequences, 15% to 18% seen once. The source material was PBMCs from blood, sampled roughly 12 days after vaccination. The receptors come from a man aged 50 or older who received an inactivated influenza vaccine. The CDR3 runs from the conserved cysteine through the conserved F or W. Each record gives: V gene, D gene, J gene, clone size, CDR3 DNA, CDR3 protein. A D gene is named only where the DNA matches it firmly. Clone size is not always given. Where it is, it says once, few, many or a class for expanded clones.

v_call: TRBV12-5; d_call: TRBD2; j_call: TRBJ2-1; clone_size: NA; cdr3_nt: TGTGCTAGTGGTTTGTTACTAGCGGCCTTCCCGCGAAGCTCCTACAATGAGCAGTTCTTC; cdr3_aa: CASGLLLAAFPRSSYNEQFF
v_call: TRBV3-1; d_call: NA; j_call: TRBJ2-1; clone_size: NA; cdr3_nt: TGTGCCAGCAGCCAAGATCCAGGGGGGCTCAGCTCCTACAATGAGCAGTTCTTC; cdr3_aa: CASSQDPGGLSSYNEQFF
v_call: TRBV7-2; d_call: NA; j_call: TRBJ1-5; clone_size: NA; cdr3_nt: TGTGCCAGCAGCTTGGCAGGGGAACAGCCCCAGCATTTT; cdr3_aa: CASSLAGEQPQHF
v_call: TRBV12-3/TRBV12-4; d_call: NA; j_call: TRBJ2-1; clone_size: NA; cdr3_nt: TGTGCCAGCAGCACGGGCAAGAACAATGAGCAGTTCTTC; cdr3_aa: CASSTGKNNEQFF
v_call: TRBV6-8; d_call: TRBD2; j_call: TRBJ2-3; clone_size: few; cdr3_nt: TGTGCCAGCAGCCGGATAGCGGGGGGGCGTAGCACAGATACGCAGTATTTT; cdr3_aa: CASSRIAGGRSTDTQYF
v_call: TRBV12-3/TRBV12-4; d_call: NA; j_call: TRBJ2-1; clone_size: many; cdr3_nt: TGTGCCAGCAGTTTAGCGCCAGGGCCTAATGAGCAGTTCTTC; cdr3_aa: CASSLAPGPNEQFF
v_call: TRBV29-1; d_call: NA; j_call: TRBJ2-2; clone_size: many; cdr3_nt: TGCAGCGTTTTGCCGGCGGGCACCGGGGAGCTGTTTTTT; cdr3_aa: CSVLPAGTGELFF
v_call: TRBV5-5; d_call: NA; j_call: TRBJ2-1; clone_size: NA; cdr3_nt: TGTGCCAGCAGCTTGGAAGACTTCCTGTTTTACAATGAGCAGTTCTTC; cdr3_aa: CASSLEDFLFYNEQFF
v_call: TRBV5-1; d_call: NA; j_call: TRBJ1-1; clone_size: NA; cdr3_nt: TGCGCCAGCAAAGAGCTTGGCGGCCCCCAGGGAACTGAAGCTTTCTTT; cdr3_aa: CASKELGGPQGTEAFF
v_call: TRBV20-1; d_call: NA; j_call: TRBJ2-3; clone_size: NA; cdr3_nt: TGCAGTGCTAGATCCGGGACAACTCGCACAGATACGCAGTATTTT; cdr3_aa: CSARSGTTRTDTQYF
v_call: TRBV5-1; d_call: TRBD2; j_call: TRBJ2-2; clone_size: NA; cdr3_nt: TGCGCCAGCAGCTTGACTAGCGCCAACACCGGGGAGCTGTTTTTT; cdr3_aa: CASSLTSANTGELFF
v_call: TRBV27; d_call: TRBD1; j_call: TRBJ2-2; clone_size: few; cdr3_nt: TGTGCCAGCAGCTTCAGGGGGCACACCGGGGAGCTGTTTTTT; cdr3_aa: CASSFRGHTGELFF
v_call: TRBV5-1; d_call: NA; j_call: TRBJ2-5; clone_size: NA; cdr3_nt: TGCGCCAGCAGCTTGGTAGCCCCAAACCAAGAGACCCAGTACTTC; cdr3_aa: CASSLVAPNQETQYF
v_call: TRBV2; d_call: NA; j_call: TRBJ2-5; clone_size: NA; cdr3_nt: TGTGCCAGCAGCGGGACCGACGAATTAAGGACCCAGTACTTC; cdr3_aa: CASSGTDELRTQYF
v_call: TRBV28; d_call: TRBD1; j_call: TRBJ2-7; clone_size: NA; cdr3_nt: TGTGCCAGCAGGAACAGGGGGGACAGTTGGAAGCAGTACTTC; cdr3_aa: CASRNRGDSWKQYF
v_call: TRBV10-3; d_call: TRBD1; j_call: TRBJ2-4; clone_size: NA; cdr3_nt: TGTGCCATCAGTGAGATGGCAGGGGGAACCAAAAACATTCAGTACTTC; cdr3_aa: CAISEMAGGTKNIQYF
v_call: TRBV20-1; d_call: TRBD2; j_call: TRBJ2-3; clone_size: NA; cdr3_nt: TGCAGTGCTAGAGATGGGGGGGACCCCACAGATACGCAGTATTTT; cdr3_aa: CSARDGGDPTDTQYF
v_call: TRBV7-2; d_call: NA; j_call: TRBJ2-6; clone_size: NA; cdr3_nt: TGTGCCAGCAGCTTATCTCTGGGGGCCAACGTCCTGACTTTC; cdr3_aa: CASSLSLGANVLTF
v_call: TRBV30; d_call: NA; j_call: TRBJ2-1; clone_size: NA; cdr3_nt: TGTGCCTGGAGTACCACAGGGAATGAGCAGTTCTTC; cdr3_aa: CAWSTTGNEQFF
v_call: TRBV7-2; d_call: NA; j_call: TRBJ2-1; clone_size: NA; cdr3_nt: TGTGCCAGCAGCTTAGTGCTCGGGCCGGGACACCTTTACAATGAGCAGTTCTTC; cdr3_aa: CASSLVLGPGHLYNEQFF
v_call: TRBV12-3/TRBV12-4; d_call: TRBD2; j_call: TRBJ2-1; clone_size: many; cdr3_nt: TGTGCCAGCAGTTCCGGGGGGAATGAGCAGTTCTTC; cdr3_aa: CASSSGGNEQFF
v_call: TRBV12-3/TRBV12-4; d_call: NA; j_call: TRBJ1-6; clone_size: many; cdr3_nt: TGTGCCAGCAGCATGGGTGGCTCACCCCTCCACTTT; cdr3_aa: CASSMGGSPLHF
v_call: TRBV19; d_call: TRBD2; j_call: TRBJ2-7; clone_size: NA; cdr3_nt: TGTGCCAGTAGTTCGACTAGCGGGCCGAGGGAGCAGTACTTC; cdr3_aa: CASSSTSGPREQYF
v_call: TRBV5-1; d_call: TRBD2; j_call: TRBJ2-2; clone_size: few; cdr3_nt: TGCGCCAGCAGCTCCTGGACTAGCGGGGGAACCGGGGAGCTGTTTTTT; cdr3_aa: CASSSWTSGGTGELFF
v_call: TRBV28; d_call: TRBD2; j_call: TRBJ2-1; clone_size: many; cdr3_nt: TGTGCCAGCAGTTCCCCGGTCGTGGCGGGAGGACAACGAGACAATGAGCAGTTCTTC; cdr3_aa: CASSSPVVAGGQRDNEQFF
v_call: TRBV7-9; d_call: NA; j_call: TRBJ2-5; clone_size: few; cdr3_nt: TGTGCCAGCAGATCGGGGGTGGAGACCCAGTACTTC; cdr3_aa: CASRSGVETQYF
v_call: TRBV30; d_call: NA; j_call: TRBJ2-1; clone_size: NA; cdr3_nt: TGTGCCTGGAGTCCCAGGAATGAGCAGTTCTTC; cdr3_aa: CAWSPRNEQFF
v_call: TRBV13; d_call: TRBD1; j_call: TRBJ2-5; clone_size: few; cdr3_nt: TGTGCCAGCAGCCGAGGGGGCCTTCAAGAGACCCAGTACTTC; cdr3_aa: CASSRGGLQETQYF
v_call: TRBV12-3/TRBV12-4; d_call: NA; j_call: TRBJ2-1; clone_size: NA; cdr3_nt: TGTGCCAGCGCAGCGGAAGGGAGCTACAATGAGCAGTTCTTC; cdr3_aa: CASAAEGSYNEQFF
v_call: TRBV28; d_call: NA; j_call: TRBJ1-2; clone_size: few; cdr3_nt: TGTGCCAGCAGCACCAGTAAAGTCAATCCTCGCTATGGCTACACCTTC; cdr3_aa: CASSTSKVNPRYGYTF
v_call: TRBV24-1; d_call: NA; j_call: TRBJ2-2; clone_size: few; cdr3_nt: TGTGCCACCAGAGACCGGGCAGGGAACACCGGGGAGCTGTTTTTT; cdr3_aa: CATRDRAGNTGELFF
v_call: TRBV29-1; d_call: NA; j_call: TRBJ2-5; clone_size: few; cdr3_nt: TGCAGCGTTGATGTCTCACCTGAGAGGGAGGGGGAGGAGACCCAGTACTTC; cdr3_aa: CSVDVSPEREGEETQYF
v_call: TRBV12-3/TRBV12-4; d_call: NA; j_call: TRBJ1-1; clone_size: NA; cdr3_nt: TGTGCCAGCAGTTCCCGAAGGAGGATGAACACTGAAGCTTTCTTT; cdr3_aa: CASSSRRRMNTEAFF
v_call: TRBV20-1; d_call: NA; j_call: TRBJ1-3; clone_size: few; cdr3_nt: TGCAGTGCTAGAGATCCAGCGACCTCTGGAAACACCATATATTTT; cdr3_aa: CSARDPATSGNTIYF
v_call: TRBV4-3; d_call: NA; j_call: TRBJ1-6; clone_size: NA; cdr3_nt: TGCGCCAGCAGCCAAGGCTCCTATAATTCACCCCTCCACTTT; cdr3_aa: CASSQGSYNSPLHF
v_call: TRBV20-1; d_call: NA; j_call: TRBJ1-6; clone_size: NA; cdr3_nt: TGCAGTGCTAGATTGACAGGCTCCTATAATTCACCCCTCCACTTT; cdr3_aa: CSARLTGSYNSPLHF
v_call: TRBV20-1; d_call: TRBD1; j_call: TRBJ2-5; clone_size: few; cdr3_nt: TGCAGTGCTAGAATTCTGGGGACAGGCTCAACGAGAGAGACCCAGTACTTC; cdr3_aa: CSARILGTGSTRETQYF
v_call: TRBV6-1; d_call: NA; j_call: TRBJ1-1; clone_size: NA; cdr3_nt: TGTGCCAGCAGTCCGACTCGACAGTTGAACACTGAAGCTTTCTTT; cdr3_aa: CASSPTRQLNTEAFF
v_call: TRBV28; d_call: NA; j_call: TRBJ2-1; clone_size: few; cdr3_nt: TGTGCCAGCAGTTCGACACTTCCGACAGATGAGCAGTTCTTC; cdr3_aa: CASSSTLPTDEQFF
v_call: TRBV7-8; d_call: NA; j_call: TRBJ2-1; clone_size: NA; cdr3_nt: TGTGCCAGCAGCTTAGACCCTTCCTACAATGAGCAGTTCTTC; cdr3_aa: CASSLDPSYNEQFF